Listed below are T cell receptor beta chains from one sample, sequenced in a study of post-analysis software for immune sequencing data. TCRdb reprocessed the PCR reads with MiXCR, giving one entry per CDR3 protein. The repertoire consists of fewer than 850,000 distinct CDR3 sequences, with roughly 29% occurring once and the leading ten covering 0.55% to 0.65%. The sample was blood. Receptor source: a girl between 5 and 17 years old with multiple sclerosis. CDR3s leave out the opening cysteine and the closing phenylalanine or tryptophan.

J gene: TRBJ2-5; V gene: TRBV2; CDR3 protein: ASQYDAQY
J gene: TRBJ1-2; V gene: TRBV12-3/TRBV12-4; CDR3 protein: ASSTTGGLGGYT
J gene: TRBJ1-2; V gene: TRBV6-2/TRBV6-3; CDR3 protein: ASSYSGQLMHYT
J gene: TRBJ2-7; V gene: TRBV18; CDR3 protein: ASSPSEGLHEQY
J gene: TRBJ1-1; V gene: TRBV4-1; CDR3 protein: ASSFEDTPLNTEAF
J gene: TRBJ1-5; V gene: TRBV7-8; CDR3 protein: ASSSTPGNQPQH
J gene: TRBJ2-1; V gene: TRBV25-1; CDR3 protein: ASSDSSRLAEQF
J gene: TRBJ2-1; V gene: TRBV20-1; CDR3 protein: SAREGPYNEQF
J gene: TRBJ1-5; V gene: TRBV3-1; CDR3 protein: ASSQGALGNQPQH
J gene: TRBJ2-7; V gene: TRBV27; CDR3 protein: ASRQQGGTYEQY
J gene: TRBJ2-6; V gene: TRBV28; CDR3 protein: ASSSNPGANVLT
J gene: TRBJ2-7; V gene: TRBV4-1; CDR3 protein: ASSQETGGEQY
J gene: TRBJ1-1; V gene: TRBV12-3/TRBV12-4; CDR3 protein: ASSPSRRNTEAF
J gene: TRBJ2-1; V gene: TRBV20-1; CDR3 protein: SAYSTGGQSYNEQF
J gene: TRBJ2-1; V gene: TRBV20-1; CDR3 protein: SARERDTLNEQF
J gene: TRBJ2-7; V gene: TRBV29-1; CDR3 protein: SVESGGEQY
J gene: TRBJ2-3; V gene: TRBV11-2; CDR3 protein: ASRFYPGGGEDTQY
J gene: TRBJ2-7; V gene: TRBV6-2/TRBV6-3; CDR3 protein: ASSTGLAGDPYEQY
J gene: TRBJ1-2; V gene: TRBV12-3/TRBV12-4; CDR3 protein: ACSLNGAGYGYT
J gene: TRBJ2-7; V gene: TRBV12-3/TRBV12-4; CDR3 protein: ASSNPPPSEQY
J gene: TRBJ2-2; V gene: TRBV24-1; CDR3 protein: ATSDLYGSTGELF
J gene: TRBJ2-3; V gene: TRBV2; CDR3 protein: ASSPGVEGPTDTQY
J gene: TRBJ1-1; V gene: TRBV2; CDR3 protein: ASSELRAGGTEAF
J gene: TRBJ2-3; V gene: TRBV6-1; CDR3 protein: ASSDLDRERGDTQY
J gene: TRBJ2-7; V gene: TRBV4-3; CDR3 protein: ASSFEGAGKHEQY
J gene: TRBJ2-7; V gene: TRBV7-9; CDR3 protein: ASSTGLALYEQY
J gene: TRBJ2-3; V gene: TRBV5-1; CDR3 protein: ASSLGQGASDTQY
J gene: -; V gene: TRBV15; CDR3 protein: ATSRLLGQAAYEQY